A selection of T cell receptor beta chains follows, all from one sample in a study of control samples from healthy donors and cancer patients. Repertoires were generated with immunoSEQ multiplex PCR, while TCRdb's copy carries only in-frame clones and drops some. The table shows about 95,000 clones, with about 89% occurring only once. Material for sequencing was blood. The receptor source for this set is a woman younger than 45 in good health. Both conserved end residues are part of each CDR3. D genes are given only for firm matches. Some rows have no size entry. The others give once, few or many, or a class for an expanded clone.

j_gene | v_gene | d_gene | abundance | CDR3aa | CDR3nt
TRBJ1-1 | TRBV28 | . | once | CASSEYQGAFF | TGTGCCAGCAGTGAATATCAGGGTGCTTTCTTT
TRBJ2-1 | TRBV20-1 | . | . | CSARPGAEQFF | TGCAGTGCTAGGCCCGGGGCTGAGCAGTTCTTC
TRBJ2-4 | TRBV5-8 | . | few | CASSLELAGSAVNIQYF | TGTGCCAGCAGCTTGGAGTTGGCGGGTTCTGCGGTTAACATTCAGTACTTC
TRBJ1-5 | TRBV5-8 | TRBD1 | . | CASSLGQGAGQPQHF | TGTGCCAGCAGCCTGGGACAGGGGGCTGGTCAGCCCCAGCATTTT
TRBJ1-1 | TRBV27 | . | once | CASSVSSGLNTEAFF | TGTGCCAGCTCAGTTTCCTCCGGTCTGAACACTGAAGCTTTCTTT
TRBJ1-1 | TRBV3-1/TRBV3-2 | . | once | CASSQDQGGWGAGRTEAFF | TGTGCCAGCAGCCAAGATCAAGGAGGCTGGGGCGCAGGGCGCACTGAAGCTTTCTTT
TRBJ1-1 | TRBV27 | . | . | CASMFYSENTEAFF | TGTGCCAGCATGTTTTATTCGGAGAACACTGAAGCTTTCTTT
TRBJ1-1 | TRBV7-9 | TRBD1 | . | CASSSWDRRTTEAFF | TGTGCCAGCAGCTCATGGGACAGACGAACAACTGAAGCTTTCTTT
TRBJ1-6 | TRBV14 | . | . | CARGRALSYNSPLHF | TGTGCCAGGGGGAGGGCTCTATCCTATAATTCACCCCTCCACTTT
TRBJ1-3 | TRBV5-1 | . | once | CASSEPGSPGNTIYF | TGCGCCAGCAGCGAGCCGGGATCCCCTGGAAACACCATATATTTT
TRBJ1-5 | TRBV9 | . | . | CASSPFWGSNQPQHF | TGTGCCAGCAGCCCCTTCTGGGGATCCAATCAGCCCCAGCATTTT
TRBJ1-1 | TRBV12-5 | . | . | CASGLAGRNTEAFF | TGTGCTAGTGGTTTGGCGGGACGGAACACTGAAGCTTTCTTT
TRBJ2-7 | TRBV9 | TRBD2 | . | CASSVDTSGSTYEQYF | TGTGCCAGCAGCGTAGACACTAGCGGGTCGACCTACGAGCAGTACTTC
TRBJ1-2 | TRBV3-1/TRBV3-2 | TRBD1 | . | CASSQDRLGQGHGYTF | TGTGCCAGCAGCCAAGATAGGTTGGGACAGGGGCATGGCTACACCTTC
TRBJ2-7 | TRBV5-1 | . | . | CASSLQGGDEQYF | TGCGCCAGCAGCTTGCAGGGTGGCGACGAGCAGTACTTC
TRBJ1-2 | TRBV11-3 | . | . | CASSPTAAYYGYTF | TGTGCCAGCAGCCCGACGGCTGCCTACTATGGCTACACCTTC
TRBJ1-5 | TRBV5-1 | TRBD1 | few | CASSLSGGDSQPQHF | TGCGCCAGTAGCCTTTCAGGGGGAGACAGTCAGCCCCAGCATTTT
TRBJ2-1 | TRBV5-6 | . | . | CASSLIGARNEQFF | TGTGCCAGCAGCTTGATTGGAGCGCGGAATGAGCAGTTCTTC
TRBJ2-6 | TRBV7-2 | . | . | CASSSLTGANVLTF | TGTGCCAGCAGCTCGCTGACTGGGGCCAACGTCCTGACTTTC
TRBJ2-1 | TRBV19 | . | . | CASSMTRDNEQFF | TGTGCCAGTAGTATGACTAGGGACAATGAGCAGTTCTTC
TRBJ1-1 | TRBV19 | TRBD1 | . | CASGSRGLANTEAFF | TGTGCCAGTGGATCCAGGGGGCTCGCGAACACTGAAGCTTTCTTT
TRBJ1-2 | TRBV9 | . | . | CASSVEAGGRGGYTF | TGTGCCAGCAGCGTAGAGGCAGGCGGGCGTGGGGGCTACACCTTC